This TCR beta chain derives from a study of T cell changes during pregnancy in multiple sclerosis (dated by TCRdb to the late 2010s). Study-level background: The study examined how the T cell repertoire changed over the course of pregnancy in women with multiple sclerosis.

In the case of this clone: No cognate antigen has been identified for it. The input lacks base qualities; no much larger clone sits a single base away. Other DNA sequences in this sample translate to the same CDR3.

Libraries came from the immunoSEQ multiplex PCR assay. Sourced from immuneACCESS, this table was stored by TCRdb with only in-frame sequences that have V and J called. A share of the clones is absent; for the studies checked, an unresolved V gene accounts for under half, and the remainder has no known explanation. The sample records about 15,000 clones, 83% of which are singletons. The ten largest make up roughly 15% of the sample. The germline ends are 9 bases apart after V is trimmed by 2 bases and J by 1 base. CDR1 LGHNA and CDR2 YSLEER were looked up in the germline V gene. The CDR3 contains 14 residues, cysteine and phenylalanine counted. Here the CDR3 DNA is all that survives: 42 bases in frame from base 1.

The chain was built from TRBV4-3 and TRBJ2-7; the D gene is not confidently resolved. The sample was CD8+ T cells from peripheral blood mononuclear cells, taken after pregnancy. This receptor was obtained from a female donor in good health, enrolled as a control in a pregnancy study. The bases read TGCGCCAGCAGCCAATCCCCCGGTTCCTACGAGCAGTACTTC. This sequence encodes CASSQSPGSYEQYF.